This T cell receptor (beta chain) emerged from a study of control samples from healthy donors and cancer patients. TCRdb's copy holds only in-frame clones and misses some; the assay was immunoSEQ multiplex PCR. With about 200,000 clones in the sample, the ten largest clones hold approximately 2.2%. The CDR3 covers 15 residues. Trimming left V 0 bases short and J 6 bases short, with 12 bases between. Germline V gives CDR1 MNHEY, CDR2 SVGAGI. This chain joins TRBV6-5 and TRBJ1-5, with D perhaps TRBD1 (5 bases). Sequenced material: blood. The origin of this receptor is a woman aged 25 to 39 in good health. The CDR3 region is CASSYSIGRAQPQHF. The CDR3 region has the DNA TGTGCCAGCAGTTACTCGATTGGCAGGGCTCAGCCCCAGCATTTT.